This entry is about one T cell receptor beta chain. Its cognate antigen is unknown. These data belong to a study of T cell responses to AZD1222 COVID-19 vaccine. Study results and limitations: Clonal diversity was possibly underestimated; the donors were predominantly white British and more often female. Spike-specific TCR breadth and depth were elevated following two AZD1222 doses. Nearly half of spike-specific TCRs reportedly go after variant regions that carry no mutations. All repertoire sampling was performed exclusively after the peak T cell response.

The V gene end was trimmed by 7 bases and the J gene end by 7 bases; junction bases not matched to a gene: 12. The CDR3 has 14 amino acids. The V gene's germline CDR1 is SNHLY and CDR2 FYNNEI. Sequenced by immunoSEQ multiplex PCR; TCRdb stores in-frame clones only, minus some. The sample lists over 150,000 clones, roughly 89% occurring once. Sequencing used peripheral blood, obtained on day 0 of AZD1222 vaccination. The chain joins TRBV2 to TRBJ1-2; TRBD1 agrees at 7 bases. The TCR was taken from an adult in good health. The CDR3 coding sequence is TGTGCCAGCAACCTAGACAGGGAGTTGGGTGGCTACACCTTC. Translation: CASNLDRELGGYTF.